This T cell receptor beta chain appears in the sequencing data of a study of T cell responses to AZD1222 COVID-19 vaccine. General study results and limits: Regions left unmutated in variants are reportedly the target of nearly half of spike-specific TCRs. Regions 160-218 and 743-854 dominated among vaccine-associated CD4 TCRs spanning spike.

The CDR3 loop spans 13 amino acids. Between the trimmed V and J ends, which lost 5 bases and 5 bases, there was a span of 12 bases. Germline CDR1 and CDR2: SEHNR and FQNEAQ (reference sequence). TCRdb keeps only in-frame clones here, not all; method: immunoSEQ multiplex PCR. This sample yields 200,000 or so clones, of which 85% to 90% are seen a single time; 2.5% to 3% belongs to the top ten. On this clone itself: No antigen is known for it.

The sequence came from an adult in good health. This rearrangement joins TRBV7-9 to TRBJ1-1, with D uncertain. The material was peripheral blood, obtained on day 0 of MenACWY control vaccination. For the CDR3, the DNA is TGTGCCAGCAGCCCTGAGGCGGGGACTGAAGCTTTCTTT. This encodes CASSPEAGTEAFF.